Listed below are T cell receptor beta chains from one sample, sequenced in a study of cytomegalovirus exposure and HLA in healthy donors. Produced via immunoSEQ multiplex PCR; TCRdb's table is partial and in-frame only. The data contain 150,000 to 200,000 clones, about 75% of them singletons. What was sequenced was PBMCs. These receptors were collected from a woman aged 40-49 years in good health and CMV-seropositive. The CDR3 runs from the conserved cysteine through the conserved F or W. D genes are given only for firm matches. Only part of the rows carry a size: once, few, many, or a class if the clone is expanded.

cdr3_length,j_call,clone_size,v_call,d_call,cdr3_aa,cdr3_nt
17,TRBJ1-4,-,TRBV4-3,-,CASSQEGAGLGRAELFF,TGCGCCAGCAGCCAAGAAGGGGCGGGACTGGGGAGGGCGGAACTGTTTTTT
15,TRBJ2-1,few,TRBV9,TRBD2,CASSVTAGVVNEQFF,TGTGCCAGCAGCGTAACGGCGGGAGTCGTAAATGAGCAGTTCTTC
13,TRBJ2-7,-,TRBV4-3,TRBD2,CASSPGTSREQYF,TGCGCCAGCAGCCCCGGGACTAGTCGCGAGCAGTACTTC
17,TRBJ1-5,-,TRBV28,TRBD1,CASRRDRGVFSNQPQHF,TGTGCCAGCAGGAGAGACAGGGGAGTCTTTAGCAATCAGCCCCAGCATTTT
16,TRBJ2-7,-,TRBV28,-,CASIPLGRTVSYEQYF,TGTGCCAGCATTCCTTTGGGGAGGACGGTCTCCTACGAGCAGTACTTC
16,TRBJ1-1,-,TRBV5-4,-,CASSLGQGGPFNEAFF,TGTGCCAGCAGCTTAGGGCAGGGAGGCCCCTTCAATGAAGCTTTCTTT
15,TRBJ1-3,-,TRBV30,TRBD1,CAWSGVGGRGNTIYF,TGTGCCTGGAGTGGGGTAGGGGGCAGAGGAAACACCATATATTTT
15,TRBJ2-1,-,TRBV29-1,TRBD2,CSVGGGGGSWREQFF,TGCAGCGTGGGCGGGGGGGGCGGGAGCTGGCGTGAGCAGTTCTTC
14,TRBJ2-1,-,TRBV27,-,CASSSGTLNNEQFF,TGTGCCAGCAGTTCCGGGACTTTGAACAATGAGCAGTTCTTC
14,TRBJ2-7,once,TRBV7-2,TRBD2,CASSRGAKPGGPYF,TGTGCCAGCAGCCGCGGGGCCAAACCGGGAGGGCCGTACTTC
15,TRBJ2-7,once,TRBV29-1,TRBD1,CSVDSRGLRSYEQYF,TGCAGCGTTGACTCCAGGGGGCTACGGTCCTACGAGCAGTACTTC
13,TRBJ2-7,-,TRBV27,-,CASSRVSSYEQYF,TGTGCCAGCAGTCGGGTGAGCTCCTACGAGCAGTACTTC
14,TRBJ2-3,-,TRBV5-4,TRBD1,CASSVGQGKDTQYF,TGTGCCAGCAGCGTAGGACAGGGGAAAGATACGCAGTATTTT
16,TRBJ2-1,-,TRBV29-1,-,CSVDPQPVRAYNEQFF,TGCAGCGTTGATCCCCAACCCGTACGAGCCTACAATGAGCAGTTCTTC
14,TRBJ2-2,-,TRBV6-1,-,CASSGHRDTGELFF,TGTGCCAGCAGTGGCCACAGGGACACCGGGGAGCTGTTTTTT
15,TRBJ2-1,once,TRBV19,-,CASSIEDTIYNEQFF,TGTGCCAGTAGTATAGAGGACACCATCTACAATGAGCAGTTCTTC
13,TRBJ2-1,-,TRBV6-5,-,CASSSSSYNERFF,TGTGCCAGCAGTTCCTCTTCATACAATGAGCGGTTCTTC
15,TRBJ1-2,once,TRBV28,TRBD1,CASSLGQAGGCGYTF,TGTGCCAGCAGTTTAGGGCAGGCAGGGGGCTGTGGCTACACCTTC
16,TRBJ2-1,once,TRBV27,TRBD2,CASSLSGTSGSNEQFF,TGTGCCAGCAGTTTATCCGGGACTAGCGGGAGTAATGAGCAGTTCTTC
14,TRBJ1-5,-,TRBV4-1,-,CASSPYGSEQPQHF,TGCGCCAGCAGCCCATATGGGAGCGAGCAGCCCCAGCATTTT
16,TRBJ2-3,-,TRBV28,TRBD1,CASSLRGQGATDTQYF,TGTGCCAGCAGTTTAAGGGGACAGGGGGCTACAGATACGCAGTATTTT
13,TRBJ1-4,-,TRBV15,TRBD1,CATSRDRISELFF,TGTGCCACCAGCAGGGACAGGATTTCAGAACTGTTTTTT
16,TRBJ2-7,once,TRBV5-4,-,CASSPTKNSMSYEQYF,TGTGCCAGCAGCCCTACGAAGAACTCAATGTCCTACGAGCAGTACTTC
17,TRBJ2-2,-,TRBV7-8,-,CASSVTETPTNTGELFF,TGTGCCAGCAGCGTAACGGAGACGCCGACGAACACCGGGGAGCTGTTTTTT
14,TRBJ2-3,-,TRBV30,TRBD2,CAWSVGGSTDTQYF,TGTGCCTGGAGTGTAGGCGGGAGTACAGATACGCAGTATTTT
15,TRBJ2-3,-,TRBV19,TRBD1,CASSPGTGGPDTQYF,TGTGCCAGTAGCCCCGGGACAGGGGGTCCAGATACGCAGTATTTT
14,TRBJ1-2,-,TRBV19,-,CASSIDRGNYGYTF,TGTGCCAGTAGTATAGACAGGGGAAACTATGGCTACACCTTC